This T cell receptor (beta chain) derives from a study of blood T cell repertoires in COVID-19. Profiled with immunoSEQ multiplex PCR; TCRdb holds only in-frame clones, not every one. In the table there are about 410,000 clones, over 85% of which are singletons. The CDR3 is 17 residues long. Trimming removed 1 base from V and 2 bases from J, with 18 bases in between. Per the germline V gene, CDR1 is SGHTA and CDR2 is FQGTGA. This TCR was recovered from a woman younger than 45 who had recovered from COVID-19. Sequencing was done on a sample of PBMCs or T cells enriched from blood (not recorded which). This chain connects TRBV7-3 to TRBJ2-7, with TRBD2 as a possible D gene (6 bases). The CDR3 coding sequence is TGTGCCAGCAGCTTAAATCGGGAGAGGGAGGCTACCTACGAGCAGTACTTC. Residues: CASSLNREREATYEQYF.